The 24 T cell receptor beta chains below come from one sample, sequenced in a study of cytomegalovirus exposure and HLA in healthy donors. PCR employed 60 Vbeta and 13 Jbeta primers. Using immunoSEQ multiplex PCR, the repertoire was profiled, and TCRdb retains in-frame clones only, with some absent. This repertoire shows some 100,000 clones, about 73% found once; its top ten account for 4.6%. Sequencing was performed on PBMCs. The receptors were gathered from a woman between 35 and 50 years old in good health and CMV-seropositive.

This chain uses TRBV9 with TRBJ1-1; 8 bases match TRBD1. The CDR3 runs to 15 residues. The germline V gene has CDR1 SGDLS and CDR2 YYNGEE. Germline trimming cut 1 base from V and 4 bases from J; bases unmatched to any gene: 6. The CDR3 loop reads CASSVLGQGFTEAFF. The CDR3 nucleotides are TGTGCCAGCAGCGTACTAGGACAGGGTTTCACTGAAGCTTTCTTT.

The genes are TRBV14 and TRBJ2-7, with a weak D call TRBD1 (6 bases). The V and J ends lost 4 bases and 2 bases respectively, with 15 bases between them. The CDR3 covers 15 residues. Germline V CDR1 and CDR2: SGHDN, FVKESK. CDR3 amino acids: CASSPLGRGPYEQYF. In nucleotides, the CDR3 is TGTGCCAGCAGCCCATTAGGCAGGGGCCCCTACGAGCAGTACTTC.

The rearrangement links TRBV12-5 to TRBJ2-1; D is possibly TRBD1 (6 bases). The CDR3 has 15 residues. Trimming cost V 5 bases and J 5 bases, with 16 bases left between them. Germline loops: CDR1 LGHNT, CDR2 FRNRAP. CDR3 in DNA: TGTGCTAGTGGTGGCTCCGGGACACAAAACAATGAGCAGTTCTTC. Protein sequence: CASGGSGTQNNEQFF.

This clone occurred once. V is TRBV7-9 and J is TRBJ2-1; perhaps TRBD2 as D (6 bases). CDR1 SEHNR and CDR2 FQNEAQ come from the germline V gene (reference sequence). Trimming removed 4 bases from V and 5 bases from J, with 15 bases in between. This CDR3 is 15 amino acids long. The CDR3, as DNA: TGTGCCAGCAGCTGGTTCACGGGACTTAACAATGAGCAGTTCTTC. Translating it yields CASSWFTGLNNEQFF.

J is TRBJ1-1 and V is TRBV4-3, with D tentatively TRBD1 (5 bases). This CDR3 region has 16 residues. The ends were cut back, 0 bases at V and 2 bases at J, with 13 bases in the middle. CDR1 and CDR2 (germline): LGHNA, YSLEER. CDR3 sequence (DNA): TGCGCCAGCAGCCAAGATCCAGGCAGGGCTAACACTGAAGCTTTCTTT. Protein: CASSQDPGRANTEAFF.

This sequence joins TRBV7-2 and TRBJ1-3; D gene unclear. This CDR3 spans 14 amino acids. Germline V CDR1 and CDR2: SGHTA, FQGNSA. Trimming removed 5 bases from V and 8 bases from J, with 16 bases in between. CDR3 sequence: CASSPISAGYTIYF. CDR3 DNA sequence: TGTGCCAGCAGCCCCATCAGTGCCGGGTACACCATATATTTT.

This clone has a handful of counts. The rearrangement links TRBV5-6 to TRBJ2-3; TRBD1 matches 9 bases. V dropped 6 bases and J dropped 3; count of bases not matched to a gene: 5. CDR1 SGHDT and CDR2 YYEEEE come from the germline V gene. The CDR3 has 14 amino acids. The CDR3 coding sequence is TGTGCCAGCAACCAAGGACAGGGGACAGATACGCAGTATTTT. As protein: CASNQGQGTDTQYF.

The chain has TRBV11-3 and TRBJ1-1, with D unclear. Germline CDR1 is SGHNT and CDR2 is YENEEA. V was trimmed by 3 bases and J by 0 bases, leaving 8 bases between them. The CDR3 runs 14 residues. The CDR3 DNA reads TGTGCCAGCAGCTTTTCGGGTCTGAACACTGAAGCTTTCTTT. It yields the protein CASSFSGLNTEAFF.

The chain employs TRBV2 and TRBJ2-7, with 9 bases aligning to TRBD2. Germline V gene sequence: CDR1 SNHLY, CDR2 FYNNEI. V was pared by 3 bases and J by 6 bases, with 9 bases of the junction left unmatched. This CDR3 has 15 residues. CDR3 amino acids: CASSEGLAGVGEQYF. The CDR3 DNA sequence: TGTGCCAGCAGTGAGGGGTTAGCGGGAGTTGGCGAGCAGTACTTC. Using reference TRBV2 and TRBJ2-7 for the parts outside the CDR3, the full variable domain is EPEVTQTPSHQVTQMGQEVILRCVPISNHLYFYWYRQILGQKVEFLVSFYNNEISEKSEIFDDQFSVERPDGSNFTLKIRSTKLEDSAMYFCASSEGLAGVGEQYFGPGTRLTVT.

CDR3: CASSTRDRAITGANVLTF. CDR3 coding DNA: TGTGCCAGCAGCACCCGGGACAGGGCAATTACTGGGGCCAACGTCCTGACTTTC. The genes are TRBV14 and TRBJ2-6; the match to TRBD1 covers 9 bases. This CDR3 contains 18 residues. The V and J ends lost 5 bases and 2 bases, in that order; junction bases with no gene match: 10. Germline V gene data show CDR1 as SGHDN and CDR2 as FVKESK.

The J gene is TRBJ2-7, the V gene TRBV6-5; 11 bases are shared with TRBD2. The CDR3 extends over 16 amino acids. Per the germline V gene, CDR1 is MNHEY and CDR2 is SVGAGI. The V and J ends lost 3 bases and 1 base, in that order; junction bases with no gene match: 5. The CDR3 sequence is CASSYSTSGVSYEQYF. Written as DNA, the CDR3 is TGTGCCAGCAGTTATTCGACTAGCGGGGTTTCCTACGAGCAGTACTTC.

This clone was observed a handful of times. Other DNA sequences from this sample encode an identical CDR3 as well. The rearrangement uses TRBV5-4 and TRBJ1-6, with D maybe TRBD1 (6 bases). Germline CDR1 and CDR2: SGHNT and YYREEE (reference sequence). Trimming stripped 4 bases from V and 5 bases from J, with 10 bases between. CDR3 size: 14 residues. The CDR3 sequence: CASSVQGHNSPLHF. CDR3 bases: TGTGCCAGCAGCGTACAGGGTCATAATTCACCCCTCCACTTT.

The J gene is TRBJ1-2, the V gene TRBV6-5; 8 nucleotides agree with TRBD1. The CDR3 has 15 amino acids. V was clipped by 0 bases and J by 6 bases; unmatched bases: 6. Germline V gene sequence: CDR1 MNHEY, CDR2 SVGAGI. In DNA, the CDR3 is TGTGCCAGCAGTTACTCAGGACAGGGAAGGAATGGCTACACCTTC. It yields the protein CASSYSGQGRNGYTF.

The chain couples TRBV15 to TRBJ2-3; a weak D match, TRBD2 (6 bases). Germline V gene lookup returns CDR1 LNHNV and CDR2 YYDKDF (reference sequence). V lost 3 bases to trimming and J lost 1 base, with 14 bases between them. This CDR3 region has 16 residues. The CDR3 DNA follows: TGTGCCACCAGCAGTGGGGAGGCTCGAGGCACAGATACGCAGTATTTT. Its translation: CATSSGEARGTDTQYF.

CDR3 region: CASSSRQGGNQPQHF. The CDR3 coding sequence is TGTGCCAGCAGTTCCAGACAGGGTGGCAATCAGCCCCAGCATTTT. J is TRBJ1-5 and V is TRBV28; 7 bases match TRBD1. Per germline, CDR1 MDHEN and CDR2 SYDVKM. With 4 bases clipped from V and 2 bases from J, the junction kept 5 bases outside the gene matches. This CDR3 has 15 residues.

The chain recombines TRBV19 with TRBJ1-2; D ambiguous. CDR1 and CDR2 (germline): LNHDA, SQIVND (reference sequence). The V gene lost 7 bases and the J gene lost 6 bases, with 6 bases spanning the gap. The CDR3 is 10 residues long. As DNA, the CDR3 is TGTGCCAGTAAAGACAATGGCTACACCTTC. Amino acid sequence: CASKDNGYTF.

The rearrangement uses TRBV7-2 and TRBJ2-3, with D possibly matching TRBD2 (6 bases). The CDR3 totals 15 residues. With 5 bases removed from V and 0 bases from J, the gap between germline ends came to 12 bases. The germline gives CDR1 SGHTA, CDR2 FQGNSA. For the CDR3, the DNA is TGTGCCAGCAGCCTCCCTGGGGGGAGCACAGATACGCAGTATTTT. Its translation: CASSLPGGSTDTQYF.

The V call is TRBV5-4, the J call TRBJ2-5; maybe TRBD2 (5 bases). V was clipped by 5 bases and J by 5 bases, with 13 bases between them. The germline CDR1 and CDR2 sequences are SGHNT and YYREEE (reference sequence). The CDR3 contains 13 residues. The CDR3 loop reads CASRLKGGETQYF. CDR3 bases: TGTGCCAGCAGACTTAAAGGCGGGGAGACCCAGTACTTC.

The CDR3: CASSIRDRGDEQFF. CDR3 bases: TGTGCCAGCTCAATCCGGGACAGGGGAGATGAGCAGTTCTTC. The chain employs TRBV14 and TRBJ2-1; 10 nucleotides match TRBD1. Germline V CDR1 and CDR2: SGHDN, FVKESK. The CDR3 runs 14 residues. V lost 8 bases, J lost 8 bases, and 9 bases stayed unmatched.

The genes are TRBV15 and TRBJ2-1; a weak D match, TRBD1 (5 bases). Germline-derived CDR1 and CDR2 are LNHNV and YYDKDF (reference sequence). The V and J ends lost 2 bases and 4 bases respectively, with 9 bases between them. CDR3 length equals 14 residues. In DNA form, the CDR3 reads TGTGCCACCAGCAGACCCAACAGGTACAATGAGCAGTTCTTC. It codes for CATSRPNRYNEQFF.

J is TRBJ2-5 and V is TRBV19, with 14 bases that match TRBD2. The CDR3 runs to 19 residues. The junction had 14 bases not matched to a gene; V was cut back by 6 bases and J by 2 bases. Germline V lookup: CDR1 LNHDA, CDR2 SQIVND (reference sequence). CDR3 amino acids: CASRRMPGLAGVGQETQYF. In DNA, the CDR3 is TGTGCCAGTAGACGCATGCCGGGACTAGCGGGAGTAGGGCAAGAGACCCAGTACTTC.

The CDR3 DNA reads TGTGCCAGCAGCGTAGATGTCGAACTTAGCTACGAGCAGTACTTC. It specifies CASSVDVELSYEQYF. The chain recombines TRBV9 with TRBJ2-7; D gene uncertain. The CDR3 runs 15 residues. Germline V gene lookup returns CDR1 SGDLS and CDR2 YYNGEE. Trimming took 0 bases from V and 3 from J, leaving 13 bases between them.

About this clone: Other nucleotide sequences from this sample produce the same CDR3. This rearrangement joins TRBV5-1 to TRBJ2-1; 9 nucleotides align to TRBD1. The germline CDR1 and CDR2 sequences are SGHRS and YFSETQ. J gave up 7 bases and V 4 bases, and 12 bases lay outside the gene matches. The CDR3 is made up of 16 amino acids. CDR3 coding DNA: TGCGCCAGCAGCAGACCTACAGGGGGCGCATTGAATGAGCAGTTCTTC. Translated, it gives CASSRPTGGALNEQFF.

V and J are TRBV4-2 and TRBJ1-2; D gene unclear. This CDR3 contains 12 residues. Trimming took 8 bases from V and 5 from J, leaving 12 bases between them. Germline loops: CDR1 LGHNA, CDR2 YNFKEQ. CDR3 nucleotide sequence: TGTGCCAGCCGAGGGCCGGAGTATGGCTACACCTTC. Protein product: CASRGPEYGYTF.